What follows are 27 T cell receptor beta chains derived from one specimen sequenced in a study of cytotoxic CD8 clonotypes in ibrutinib-treated CLL. The assay was immunoSEQ multiplex PCR, and TCRdb's table has in-frame clones only and misses some. The repertoire consists of some 310,000 clones, with approximately 80% occurring once and the leading ten covering 6.7%. Sequencing was performed on PBMCs, taken before ibrutinib treatment. The receptors stem from a human donor with chronic lymphocytic leukemia.

This clone has just one count. The chain links TRBV19 to TRBJ1-2, with TRBD1 identical over 9 bases. Germline loops: CDR1 LNHDA, CDR2 SQIVND (reference sequence). V was clipped by 5 bases and J by 4 bases; unmatched bases: 5. CDR3 size: 14 residues. CDR3 protein: CASSRTGEGYGYTF. The CDR3 nucleotides are TGTGCCAGTAGTCGGACAGGGGAAGGCTATGGCTACACCTTC.

This chain uses TRBV6-5 with TRBJ1-1; tentative D call: TRBD1 (6 bases). From germline, CDR1 is MNHEY and CDR2 SVGAGI. V was pared by 7 bases and J by 5 bases, with 20 bases between. The CDR3 has 15 residues. CDR3 in amino acids: CASIISPGGRTEAFF. As DNA, the CDR3 is TGTGCCAGCATTATATCCCCCGGGGGCCGGACTGAAGCTTTCTTT.

The V call is TRBV7-9, the J call TRBJ2-3; D ambiguous. Trimming removed 2 bases at V and 1 base at J, with 7 bases between. Germline V gives CDR1 SEHNR, CDR2 FQNEAQ (reference sequence). The CDR3 runs 14 residues. The chain's CDR3 is CASSLSDRTDTQYF. The CDR3 DNA reads TGTGCCAGCAGCTTATCGGATCGCACAGATACGCAGTATTTT.

The J gene is TRBJ2-2, the V gene TRBV4-3; 10 nucleotides agree with TRBD2. The ends lost 2 bases at V and 2 bases at J; junction bases unmatched: 11. In germline, CDR1 is LGHNA, CDR2 YSLEER. The CDR3 has 19 residues. CDR3 nucleotide sequence: TGCGCCAGCAGCCAACTCGCAATACCTAGCGGGGGTAACACCGGGGAGCTGTTTTTT. Translated: CASSQLAIPSGGNTGELFF.

In DNA form, the CDR3 reads TGTGCCAGCAGCTTTAGTCGGGACAGAAAGTACTTC. As protein: CASSFSRDRKYF. The V call is TRBV7-9, the J call TRBJ2-7; 7 bases match TRBD1. Germline CDR1 and CDR2: SEHNR and FQNEAQ (reference sequence). The CDR3 runs to 12 residues. The V and J ends lost 3 bases and 11 bases, in that order; junction bases with no gene match: 7.

The rearrangement links TRBV28 to TRBJ2-6; D is ambiguous. The CDR3 loop spans 14 amino acids. Germline CDR1 and CDR2: MDHEN and SYDVKM. V was pared by 7 bases and J by 0 bases, with 7 bases between. CDR3: CASKWGSGANVLTF. The CDR3, as DNA: TGTGCCAGCAAATGGGGCTCTGGGGCCAACGTCCTGACTTTC.

The chain combines TRBV7-2 with TRBJ1-4; D is possibly TRBD1 (6 bases). The CDR3 runs 15 residues. V gave up 1 base and J gave up 6 bases, with 12 bases separating them. From germline, CDR1 is SGHTA and CDR2 FQGNSA. CDR3 DNA: TGTGCCAGCAGCTTAGTCGGGGGCGGGGATGAAAAACTGTTTTTT. This translates into CASSLVGGGDEKLFF. Using reference TRBV7-2 and TRBJ1-4 for the parts outside the CDR3, the full variable domain is GAGVSQSPSNKVTEKGKDVELRCDPISGHTALYWYRQSLGQGLEFLIYFQGNSAPDKSGLPSDRFSAERTGGSVSTLTIQRTQQEDSAVYLCASSLVGGGDEKLFFGSGTQLSVL.

This chain uses TRBV7-9 with TRBJ2-5; D ambiguous. V dropped 6 bases and J dropped 3 bases, with 8 bases sitting between them. CDR3 size: 12 residues. Germline values: CDR1 SEHNR, CDR2 FQNEAQ (reference sequence). CDR3 DNA sequence: TGTGCCAGCAGAAATGTAAAAGAGACCCAGTACTTC. It translates to CASRNVKETQYF.

The chain recombines TRBV2 with TRBJ1-1; a possible D gene is TRBD1 (5 bases). CDR3 length equals 14 residues. With 3 bases removed from V and 2 bases from J, the gap between germline ends came to 10 bases. Germline values: CDR1 SNHLY, CDR2 FYNNEI. This CDR3 is CASSEGGVNTEAFF. CDR3 nucleotides: TGTGCCAGCAGTGAGGGGGGAGTTAACACTGAAGCTTTCTTT.

This clone came up once. The rearrangement links TRBV30 to TRBJ2-2, with 7 positions matching TRBD2. This CDR3 has 16 residues. Germline CDR1 and CDR2: GTSNPN and SVGIG (reference sequence). Unmatched junction bases numbered 9, after V lost 3 bases and J lost 2 bases. CDR3: CAWRKGVAGNTGELFF. For the CDR3, the DNA is TGTGCCTGGAGGAAAGGGGTAGCGGGTAACACCGGGGAGCTGTTTTTT.

The chain joins TRBV19 to TRBJ1-5, with D tentatively TRBD1 (6 bases). Germline V CDR1 and CDR2: LNHDA, SQIVND (reference sequence). The V end was cut by 0 bases, the J end by 2 bases, with 8 bases between. This CDR3 contains 15 residues. CDR3 amino acids: CASSIEDRRNQPQHF. The CDR3 DNA sequence: TGTGCCAGTAGTATAGAGGACAGACGCAATCAGCCCCAGCATTTT.

The chain links TRBV30 to TRBJ2-1, with 9 bases lining up with TRBD1. The V gene end was trimmed by 4 bases and the J gene end by 0 bases; junction bases not matched to a gene: 16. Germline assignment: CDR1 GTSNPN and CDR2 SVGIG (reference sequence). CDR3 length equals 19 residues. The CDR3: CAWNSQGALGLSSYNEQFF. DNA of the CDR3: TGTGCCTGGAACTCACAGGGGGCGCTGGGACTAAGCTCCTACAATGAGCAGTTCTTC.

J is TRBJ2-7 and V is TRBV5-6; TRBD2 aligns across 9 bases. The CDR3 is 15 residues long. The J segment lost 2 bases and the V segment lost 0 bases, leaving 3 bases of the junction unmatched. CDR1 is SGHDT and CDR2 is YYEEEE in the germline V gene. This chain's CDR3 is CASSLVAGGPYEQYF. CDR3 in DNA: TGTGCCAGCAGCTTGGTTGCGGGAGGGCCCTACGAGCAGTACTTC.

The chain joins TRBV7-9 to TRBJ2-2; D unresolved. This CDR3 has 16 residues. V lost 0 bases, J lost 0 bases, and 8 bases lay in between. CDR1 and CDR2 (germline): SEHNR, FQNEAQ (reference sequence). In nucleotides, the CDR3 is TGTGCCAGCAGCTTAGCAGCAACTTCGAACACCGGGGAGCTGTTTTTT. Protein: CASSLAATSNTGELFF.

The V and J genes are TRBV5-1 and TRBJ1-1, with unresolved D. CDR1 and CDR2 from the germline V gene are SGHRS and YFSETQ. V dropped 0 bases and J dropped 0 bases, with 9 bases sitting between them. The CDR3 length is 15 residues. The CDR3 loop reads CASSLGVSVNTEAFF. The CDR3 nucleotides are TGCGCCAGCAGCTTGGGGGTTTCGGTGAACACTGAAGCTTTCTTT.

This chain joins TRBV9 and TRBJ2-2, with D perhaps assigned TRBD1 or TRBD2 (5 bases each). The CDR3 has 14 residues. Trimming removed 4 bases at V and 5 bases at J, with 12 bases between. Germline CDR1 and CDR2: SGDLS and YYNGEE. The CDR3 is CASSNTWGTGELFF. DNA of the CDR3: TGTGCCAGCAGCAACACTTGGGGGACCGGGGAGCTGTTTTTT.

The rearrangement uses TRBV25-1 and TRBJ2-1, with D hard to call. The CDR3 spans 11 residues. CDR1 is MGHDK and CDR2 is SYGVNS in the germline V gene. Trimming removed 5 bases from V and 8 bases from J, with 7 bases in between. CDR3 DNA: TGTGCCAGCAGTTTTAGGTATGAGCAGTTCTTC. It codes for CASSFRYEQFF.

The V and J genes are TRBV5-4 and TRBJ2-1; D perhaps matches TRBD2 (7 bases). V lost 3 bases, J lost 6 bases, and 16 bases lay in between. The germline CDR1 and CDR2 sequences are SGHNT and YYREEE (reference sequence). The CDR3 has 15 residues. CDR3: CASSSLGGGSNEQFF. The DNA of the CDR3 is TGTGCCAGCAGCTCGTTGGGGGGCGGGAGCAATGAGCAGTTCTTC.

This chain connects TRBV9 to TRBJ1-2; D uncertain. V dropped 0 bases and J dropped 1 base, with 4 bases sitting between them. Germline assignment: CDR1 SGDLS and CDR2 YYNGEE. The length of the CDR3 is 13 residues. In DNA form, the CDR3 reads TGTGCCAGCAGCGTAGAGGGTAACTATGGCTACACCTTC. Its translation: CASSVEGNYGYTF. Full variable domain (missing parts from reference TRBV9 and TRBJ1-2): DSGVTQTPKHLITATGQRVTLRCSPRSGDLSVYWYQQSLDQGLQFLIQYYNGEERAKGNILERFSAQQFPDLHSELNLSSLELGDSALYFCASSVEGNYGYTFGSGTRLTVV.

This clone was recorded only once. The genes are TRBV30 and TRBJ1-2, with D possibly matching TRBD1 (6 bases). CDR3 length: 15 residues. Germline V CDR1 and CDR2: GTSNPN, SVGIG (reference sequence). Trimming stripped 3 bases from V and 7 bases from J, with 21 bases between. CDR3 sequence: CAWRTSGAISGGYTF. In DNA form, the CDR3 reads TGTGCCTGGAGAACGTCAGGGGCAATTTCTGGTGGCTACACCTTC. The full variable domain, in which reference TRBV30 and TRBJ1-2 provide the parts outside the CDR3, is SQTIHQWPATLVQPVGSPLSLECTVEGTSNPNLYWYRQAAGRGLQLLFYSVGIGQISSEVPQNLSASRPQDRQFILSSKKLLLSDSGFYLCAWRTSGAISGGYTFGSGTRLTVV.

The genes are TRBV19 and TRBJ2-7; D is possibly TRBD2 (6 bases). With 5 bases removed from V and 6 bases from J, the gap between germline ends came to 14 bases. This CDR3 region has 13 residues. CDR1 LNHDA and CDR2 SQIVND come from the germline V gene (reference sequence). The CDR3 sequence is CASSRNGGGEQYF. In DNA form, the CDR3 reads TGTGCCAGTAGTCGGAACGGGGGAGGCGAGCAGTACTTC.

The J gene is TRBJ1-1, the V gene TRBV28; 7 bases are shared with TRBD1. The trim removed 5 bases at V and 0 bases at J, leaving 6 bases unmatched. The V gene's germline CDR1 is MDHEN and CDR2 SYDVKM. CDR3 size: 15 residues. Written as DNA, the CDR3 is TGTGCCAGCAGTGGAAGCAGGGGGATGAACACTGAAGCTTTCTTT. Encoded protein: CASSGSRGMNTEAFF.

The rearrangement uses TRBV23-1 and TRBJ2-1, with 7 positions matching TRBD2. TRBV23-1 has ORF status, its function being uncertain. V gave up 0 bases and J gave up 10 bases; unmatched junction bases: 3. The CDR3 extends over 13 amino acids. The CDR3 here is CASSQSGLREQFF. The CDR3 DNA follows: TGCGCCAGCAGTCAATCGGGACTAAGAGAGCAGTTCTTC.

V gene TRBV9 combines with J gene TRBJ2-3; D call uncertain. The CDR3 is 13 amino acids. The germline V gene encodes CDR1 SGDLS and CDR2 YYNGEE. Trimming left V 1 base short and J 2 bases short, with 5 bases between. In nucleotides, the CDR3 is TGTGCCAGCAGCGTAATAGACACAGATACGCAGTATTTT. This translates into CASSVIDTDTQYF.

The chain is built from TRBV5-4 and TRBJ1-1; D is ambiguous. Germline V gives CDR1 SGHNT, CDR2 YYREEE (reference sequence). The length of the CDR3 is 14 residues. The ends were cut back, 0 bases at V and 0 bases at J, with 6 bases in the middle. The CDR3 DNA reads as TGTGCCAGCAGCTTGGAGGTGGTGAACACTGAAGCTTTCTTT. Encoded protein: CASSLEVVNTEAFF.

This chain connects TRBV11-2 to TRBJ1-5; D possibly corresponds to TRBD1 (5 bases). The CDR3 contains 14 residues. Germline lookup yields CDR1 SGHAT and CDR2 FQNNGV. Trimming shortened V by 4 bases and J by 3 bases, and 10 bases separated the two germline ends. DNA of the CDR3: TGTGCCAGCAGCTCGACAGTTAACAATCAGCCCCAGCATTTT. Translated, it gives CASSSTVNNQPQHF. Based on the CDR3 plus reference TRBV11-2 and TRBJ1-5, the full variable domain is EAGVAQSPRYKIIEKRQSVAFWCNPISGHATLYWYQQILGQGPKLLIQFQNNGVVDDSQLPKDRFSAERLKGVDSTLKIQPAKLEDSAVYLCASSSTVNNQPQHFGDGTRLSIL.

V gene TRBV27 combines with J gene TRBJ2-1; D may match TRBD1 or TRBD2 (5 bases each). This CDR3 has 15 amino acids. CDR1 and CDR2 (germline): MNHEY, SMNVEV (reference sequence). The germline V and J ends were trimmed by 0 bases and 3 bases, with 9 bases remaining between them. The CDR3 bases are TGTGCCAGCAGTTTATCGATGGGGGACTACAATGAGCAGTTCTTC. It yields the protein CASSLSMGDYNEQFF.